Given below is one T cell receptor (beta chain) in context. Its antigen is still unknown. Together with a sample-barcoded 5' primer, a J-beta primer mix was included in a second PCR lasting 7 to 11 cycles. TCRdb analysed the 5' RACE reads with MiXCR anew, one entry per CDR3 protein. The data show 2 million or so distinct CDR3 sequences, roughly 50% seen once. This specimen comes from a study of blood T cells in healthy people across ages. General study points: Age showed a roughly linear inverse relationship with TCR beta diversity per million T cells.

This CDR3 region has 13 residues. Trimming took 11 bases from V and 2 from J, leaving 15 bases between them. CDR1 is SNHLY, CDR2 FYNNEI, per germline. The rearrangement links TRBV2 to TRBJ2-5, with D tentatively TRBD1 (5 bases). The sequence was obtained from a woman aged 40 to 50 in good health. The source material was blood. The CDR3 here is CAQIRQSQETQYF. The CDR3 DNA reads TGTGCCCAAATCAGACAGAGTCAAGAGACCCAGTACTTC.